This TCR beta chain was obtained from a study of cytomegalovirus exposure and HLA in healthy donors. Regarding the study as a whole: According to the study, about 180 TCR beta chains were cytomegalovirus-associated. In vitro work confirmed that a few CMV-associated chains recognize CMV antigens. Usually a TCR sequence was rare, but some public TCRs were found in many donors.

Of note for this clone: As yet, its antigen is unknown.

CDR1 and CDR2 from the germline V gene are KGHSH and LQKENI. Trimming at V came to 2 bases and at J to 0 bases, leaving 0 bases not matched to a gene. The length of the CDR3 is 14 residues. Produced via immunoSEQ multiplex PCR; TCRdb's table is partial and in-frame only. In the table there are over 45,000 clones, about 92% of which are singletons. The rearrangement uses TRBV18 and TRBJ2-5, with 7 bases identical to TRBD2. The sample was PBMCs. The TCR was taken from a man in his late teens or twenties in good health and CMV-seronegative. The CDR3 spells CASSPGTNQETQYF. The DNA for the CDR3 is TGTGCCAGCTCACCAGGGACTAACCAAGAGACCCAGTACTTC. Drawing the rest from reference TRBV18 and TRBJ2-5, the complete variable domain is NAGVMQNPRHLVRRRGQEARLRCSPMKGHSHVYWYRQLPEEGLKFMVYLQKENIIDESGMPKERFSAEFPKEGPSILRIQQVVRGDSAAYFCASSPGTNQETQYFGPGTRLLVL.